This T cell receptor (beta chain) appears in the sequencing data of a study of blood T cell repertoires in COVID-19. V was trimmed by 2 bases and J by 5 bases, leaving 7 bases between them. Germline V gene lookup returns CDR1 SGHVS and CDR2 FQNEAQ. This CDR3 is 13 amino acids long. In the authors' methods: Amplification with reference gene primers provided the estimates of nucleated cell counts. TCRdb's copy holds only in-frame clones and misses some; the assay was immunoSEQ multiplex PCR. Clone size and the V and J calls come from that table; the DNA yielded D and trimming. The sample contains some 120,000 clones, approximately 77% of which appear only once.

This TCR derives from an elderly man with acute or convalescent COVID-19. Sequencing was done on a sample of peripheral blood. This chain uses TRBV7-8 with TRBJ2-1; no clear D. The CDR3 here is CASSLSRNNEQFF. The CDR3 DNA reads TGTGCCAGCAGCTTATCCAGAAACAATGAGCAGTTCTTC. Full variable domain (rest looked up from reference TRBV7-8 and TRBJ2-1): GAGVSQSPRYKVAKRGQDVALRCDPISGHVSLFWYQQALGQGPEFLTYFQNEAQLDKSGLPSDRFFAERPEGSVSTLKIQRTQQEDSAVYLCASSLSRNNEQFFGPGTRLTVL.